Following are 27 T cell receptor beta chains from one sample sequenced in a study of shared clonotypes between healthy human individuals. TCRdb's table, derived via immunoSEQ multiplex PCR, lists solely in-frame clones and lacks some. The data hold roughly 1,800,000 clones, with about 95% observed a single time. In the naive CD8 group, cells lacked CD45RO and were positively selected for CCR7, so terminally differentiated effector memory CD45RA+ cells were left out. Sequenced sample: naive CD8+ T cells sorted from blood. The receptors here all came from a young man in good health.

On this clone: Other DNA sequences in this specimen translate into the identical CDR3. The rearrangement links TRBV9 to TRBJ1-1; D uncertain. The CDR3 is 13 amino acids. With 5 bases removed from V and 1 base from J, the gap between germline ends came to 9 bases. The V gene's germline CDR1 is SGDLS and CDR2 YYNGEE. CDR3 bases: TGTGCCAGCAGTGACGGTCCGAACACTGAAGCTTTCTTT. It yields the protein CASSDGPNTEAFF.

To note about this clone: This sample also contains other DNA sequences that code for the same CDR3. The chain couples TRBV5-5 to TRBJ1-1; D is undetermined. Germline V CDR1 and CDR2: SGHKS, YYEKEE (reference sequence). V was cut by 0 bases and J by 4 bases, with 7 bases left in between. This CDR3 contains 13 residues. The CDR3 loop reads CASSLGGGTEAFF. For the CDR3, the DNA is TGTGCCAGCAGCTTGGGTGGCGGCACTGAAGCTTTCTTT.

The genes are TRBV2 and TRBJ2-3; D gene ambiguous. V lost 7 bases to trimming and J lost 2 bases, with 10 bases between them. Germline V CDR1 and CDR2: SNHLY, FYNNEI. CDR3 length equals 13 residues. CDR3 region: CASKWVATDTQYF. DNA for the CDR3: TGTGCCAGCAAATGGGTTGCCACAGATACGCAGTATTTT.

The gene calls are TRBV10-2 and TRBJ2-1; D is possibly TRBD1 or TRBD2 (5 bases each). CDR3 size: 15 residues. V was cut by 3 bases and J by 8 bases, with 17 bases left in between. The germline V gene encodes CDR1 WSHSY and CDR2 SAAADI. The CDR3 reads CASSEGTLPVYEQFF. CDR3 DNA: TGCGCCAGCAGTGAAGGGACCCTCCCAGTCTATGAGCAGTTCTTC.

This chain joins TRBV10-2 and TRBJ2-3, with D tentatively TRBD2 (7 bases). The germline CDR1 and CDR2 sequences are WSHSY and SAAADI. V shed 3 bases and J shed 3 bases, with 13 bases lying between them. The CDR3 runs 15 residues. CDR3 DNA: TGCGCCAGCAGTGACTGGGGGGGCAGTACAGATACGCAGTATTTT. Residues: CASSDWGGSTDTQYF.

V usage is TRBV2 and J usage is TRBJ2-7, with D perhaps matching TRBD1 or TRBD2 (5 bases each). CDR1 and CDR2 from the germline V gene are SNHLY and FYNNEI. The CDR3 runs 15 residues. V was trimmed by 4 bases and J by 2 bases, leaving 15 bases between them. DNA for the CDR3: TGTGCCAGCAGTGGGGGGACCGAACTGACCTACGAGCAGTACTTC. Amino acid sequence: CASSGGTELTYEQYF.

Comments on this clone: Additional DNA sequences in this sample encode the identical CDR3. The CDR3 sequence is CASSRLTGATNEKLFF. The CDR3 bases are TGCGCCAGCAGCCGCCTGACAGGGGCAACTAATGAAAAACTGTTTTTT. The chain recombines TRBV4-3 with TRBJ1-4; 8 bases are shared with TRBD1. The CDR3 runs to 16 residues. Germline lookup yields CDR1 LGHNA and CDR2 YSLEER. V lost 4 bases to trimming and J lost 0 bases; unmatched junction nucleotides: 4.

This clone was found once. The chain has TRBV27 and TRBJ2-2, with 8 bases aligning to TRBD2. CDR3 length: 16 residues. J lost 6 bases, V lost 2 bases, and 8 bases had no gene match. Germline CDR1 is MNHEY and CDR2 is SMNVEV (reference sequence). CDR3 sequence (DNA): TGTGCCAGCAGTTTAGCCAGCGGGGGACCCCCCGGGGAGCTGTTTTTT. Translation gives CASSLASGGPPGELFF.

The rearrangement links TRBV14 to TRBJ2-1, with no clear D. CDR1 and CDR2 (germline): SGHDN, FVKESK. Trimming cost V 1 base and J 8 bases, with 9 bases left between them. The CDR3 length is 13 residues. The CDR3 sequence is CASSQGTGYEQFF. The CDR3 DNA reads TGTGCCAGCAGCCAAGGAACGGGTTATGAGCAGTTCTTC.

The chain joins TRBV30 to TRBJ1-3; 10 bases line up with TRBD1. Trimming cost V 7 bases and J 3 bases; bases outside gene matches: 12. The CDR3 is 16 amino acids. Germline CDR1 reads GTSNPN; CDR2 reads SVGIG (reference sequence). The CDR3 is CASYGPGTGDGNTIYF. DNA of the CDR3: TGTGCCTCCTACGGTCCCGGGACAGGGGATGGAAACACCATATATTTT.

The CDR3 region is CASSLRDGNTEAFF. In DNA, the CDR3 is TGTGCCAGCAGCCTTCGGGACGGTAACACTGAAGCTTTCTTT. The V call is TRBV7-6, the J call TRBJ1-1; D is perhaps TRBD1 (5 bases). The CDR3 contains 14 residues. CDR1 is SGHVS, CDR2 FNYEAQ, per germline. V lost 5 bases and J lost 2, with 12 bases in between.

The chain recombines TRBV27 with TRBJ2-2, with D uncertain. V was cut by 3 bases and J by 6 bases, with 8 bases left in between. The CDR3 totals 13 residues. Germline V lookup: CDR1 MNHEY, CDR2 SMNVEV (reference sequence). CDR3 loop: CASSFVRSGELFF. CDR3 sequence (DNA): TGTGCCAGCAGTTTTGTAAGGTCCGGGGAGCTGTTTTTT.

The chain links TRBV9 to TRBJ2-4, with a tentative D call TRBD2 (5 bases). Trimming took off 0 bases at V and 6 bases at J, with 13 bases between the two ends. This CDR3 spans 15 amino acids. The germline V gene has CDR1 SGDLS and CDR2 YYNGEE. The CDR3 DNA follows: TGTGCCAGCAGCGTAGGCGGGCAATACCCAAACATTCAGTACTTC. Its protein product is CASSVGGQYPNIQYF.

This chain joins TRBV6-1 and TRBJ1-5, with D possibly TRBD1 on 5 matching bases. The V and J ends lost 0 bases and 5 bases respectively, with 14 bases between them. CDR3 length equals 16 residues. The V gene's germline CDR1 is MNHNS and CDR2 SASEGT. The CDR3: CASSEAWGRTDQPQHF. CDR3 nucleotides: TGTGCCAGCAGTGAAGCGTGGGGCCGTACCGATCAGCCCCAGCATTTT.

The chain has TRBV27 and TRBJ2-3, with D possibly matching TRBD2 (6 bases). CDR1 MNHEY and CDR2 SMNVEV come from the germline V gene (reference sequence). The CDR3 length is 14 residues. Trimming left V 8 bases short and J 2 bases short, with 14 bases between. CDR3 protein: CASGGTFYTDTQYF. The CDR3 coding sequence is TGTGCCAGCGGCGGGACCTTCTACACAGATACGCAGTATTTT.

The V call is TRBV10-1, the J call TRBJ2-7; D remains ambiguous. Deletions cut 3 bases from V and 6 bases from J, with 9 bases between. Per the germline V gene, CDR1 is WNHNN and CDR2 is SYGVQD (reference sequence). The CDR3 sequence is 12 residues long. The CDR3, as DNA: TGCGCCAGCAGTGAATCAGGATTCGAGCAGTACTTC. This translates into CASSESGFEQYF.

The genes are TRBV5-8 and TRBJ2-5; D perhaps matches TRBD2 (5 bases). This CDR3 spans 15 amino acids. Per the germline V gene, CDR1 is SGHTS and CDR2 is YDEGEE. Trimming removed 5 bases from V and 3 bases from J, with 17 bases in between. The CDR3 reads CASSSDFTTKETQYF. Written as DNA, the CDR3 is TGTGCCAGCAGTTCGGACTTCACTACAAAAGAGACCCAGTACTTC.

The chain is built from TRBV11-2 and TRBJ1-1; D may be TRBD1 (6 bases). Per germline, CDR1 SGHAT and CDR2 FQNNGV. V gave up 6 bases and J gave up 7 bases, with 12 bases separating them. The CDR3 contains 12 residues. CDR3 nucleotide sequence: TGTGCCAGCAGTCAACAGGGAATTGAAGCTTTCTTT. Translation gives CASSQQGIEAFF.

This chain links TRBV7-2 with TRBJ2-1; TRBD2 matches 9 bases. The CDR3 is made up of 15 amino acids. Germline V gene sequence: CDR1 SGHTA, CDR2 FQGNSA. After removal of 10 bases from V and 4 bases from J, the junction contained 11 bases not matched to a gene. CDR3 protein: CATANGLAGYNEQFF. The CDR3 DNA reads as TGTGCCACCGCTAACGGGCTAGCGGGGTACAATGAGCAGTTCTTC.

Concerning this clone itself: This sample also contains other DNA sequences that code for the same CDR3. This rearrangement joins TRBV11-2 to TRBJ2-2; D remains ambiguous. The CDR3 extends over 13 amino acids. From germline, CDR1 is SGHAT and CDR2 FQNNGV. V shed 1 base and J shed 5 bases, with 5 bases lying between them. The CDR3 is CASSLASTGELFF. DNA for the CDR3: TGTGCCAGCAGCTTAGCTTCGACCGGGGAGCTGTTTTTT.

V gene TRBV6-5 combines with J gene TRBJ1-2, with D uncertain. Germline-derived CDR1 and CDR2 are MNHEY and SVGAGI. The CDR3 length is 13 residues. Trimming took 7 bases from V and 6 from J, leaving 15 bases between them. The CDR3, as DNA: TGTGCCAGCATGGATGGGGAAGCGGATGGCTACACCTTC. The encoded protein is CASMDGEADGYTF.

The V and J genes are TRBV15 and TRBJ1-2, with TRBD1 matching over 9 bases. The V segment lost 3 bases and the J segment 4 bases; nucleotides outside the gene matches: 6. The length of the CDR3 is 15 residues. Germline V gives CDR1 LNHNV, CDR2 YYDKDF (reference sequence). The CDR3 DNA sequence: TGTGCCACCAGCAGTCCCGGGACAGGGTTCTATGGCTACACCTTC. It specifies CATSSPGTGFYGYTF.

This chain uses TRBV10-1 with TRBJ1-1, with unresolved D. Germline V gene sequence: CDR1 WNHNN, CDR2 SYGVQD (reference sequence). The CDR3 has 13 amino acids. V lost 3 bases to trimming and J lost 3 bases, with 8 bases between them. CDR3 in amino acids: CASSEGAYTEAFF. For the CDR3, the DNA is TGCGCCAGCAGTGAAGGAGCTTACACTGAAGCTTTCTTT.

As concerns this clone: The sample carries other DNA sequences with the same CDR3. The chain couples TRBV28 to TRBJ2-7; D call uncertain. CDR3 size: 11 residues. V lost 3 bases and J 4 bases, leaving 4 bases between the germline ends. Germline CDR1 and CDR2: MDHEN and SYDVKM. CDR3 sequence: CASSFAYEQYF. The CDR3 nucleotides read TGTGCCAGCAGTTTTGCTTACGAGCAGTACTTC.

Note on this clone: Other DNA sequences in the sample encode the same CDR3. This chain uses TRBV7-9 with TRBJ2-1; 8 bases match TRBD1. Germline V gene sequence: CDR1 SEHNR, CDR2 FQNEAQ (reference sequence). The V gene end was trimmed by 0 bases and the J gene end by 4 bases; junction bases not matched to a gene: 2. CDR3 size: 15 residues. In DNA form, the CDR3 reads TGTGCCAGCAGCTTAGCACAGGGGGTATACAATGAGCAGTTCTTC. Its translation is CASSLAQGVYNEQFF.

The table lists this clone with a count of one. The V call is TRBV4-3, the J call TRBJ2-1, with D hard to call. In germline, CDR1 is LGHNA, CDR2 YSLEER. The CDR3 runs 15 residues. V was clipped by 0 bases and J by 8 bases, with 14 bases between them. As DNA, the CDR3 is TGCGCCAGCAGCCAAGACCGGCCTAGTGGCGATGAGCAGTTCTTC. Its protein product is CASSQDRPSGDEQFF.

Concerning this clone itself: At the DNA level, this CDR3 is encoded by other sequences in the same sample as well. The chain couples TRBV9 to TRBJ2-3; D is possibly TRBD2 (6 bases). The CDR3 is 15 amino acids. V gave up 0 bases and J gave up 0 bases, with 8 bases separating them. Germline-derived CDR1 and CDR2 are SGDLS and YYNGEE. This CDR3 is CASSVVGGSTDTQYF. In DNA, the CDR3 is TGTGCCAGCAGCGTAGTTGGGGGGAGCACAGATACGCAGTATTTT.